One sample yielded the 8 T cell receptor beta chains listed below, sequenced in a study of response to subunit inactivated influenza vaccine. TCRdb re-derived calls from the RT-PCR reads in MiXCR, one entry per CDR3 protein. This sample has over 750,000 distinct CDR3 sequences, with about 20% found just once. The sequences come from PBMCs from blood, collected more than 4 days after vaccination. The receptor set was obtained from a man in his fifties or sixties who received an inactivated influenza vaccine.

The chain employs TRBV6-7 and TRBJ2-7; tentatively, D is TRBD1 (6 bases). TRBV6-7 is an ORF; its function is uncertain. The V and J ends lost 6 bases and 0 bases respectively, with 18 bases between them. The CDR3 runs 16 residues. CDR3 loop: CASRPPGAVSSYEQYF. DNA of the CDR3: TGTGCCAGCAGACCCCCAGGGGCGGTAAGCTCCTACGAGCAGTACTTC.

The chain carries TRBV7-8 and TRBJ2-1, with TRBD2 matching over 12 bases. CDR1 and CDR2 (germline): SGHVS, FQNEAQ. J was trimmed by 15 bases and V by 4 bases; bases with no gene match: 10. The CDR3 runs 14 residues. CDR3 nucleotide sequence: TGTGCCAGCAGCTCCGGACTAGCGGGAACCCATTGGTTCTTC. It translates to CASSSGLAGTHWFF.

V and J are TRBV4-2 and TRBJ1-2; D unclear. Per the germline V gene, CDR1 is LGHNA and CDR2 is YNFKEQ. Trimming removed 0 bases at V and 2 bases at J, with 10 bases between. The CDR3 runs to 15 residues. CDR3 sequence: CASSQDLNSNYGYTF. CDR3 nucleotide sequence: TGTGCCAGCAGCCAAGATCTAAACAGCAACTATGGCTACACCTTC.

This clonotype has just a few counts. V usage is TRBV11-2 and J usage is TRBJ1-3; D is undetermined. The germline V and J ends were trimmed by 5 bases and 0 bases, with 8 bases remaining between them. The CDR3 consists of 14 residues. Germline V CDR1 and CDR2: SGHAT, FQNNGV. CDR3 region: CASSHKSSGNTIYF. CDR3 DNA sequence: TGTGCCAGCAGCCACAAAAGCTCTGGAAACACCATATATTTT. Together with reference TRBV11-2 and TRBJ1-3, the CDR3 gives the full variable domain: EAGVAQSPRYKIIEKRQSVAFWCNPISGHATLYWYQQILGQGPKLLIQFQNNGVVDDSQLPKDRFSAERLKGVDSTLKIQPAKLEDSAVYLCASSHKSSGNTIYFGEGSWLTVV.

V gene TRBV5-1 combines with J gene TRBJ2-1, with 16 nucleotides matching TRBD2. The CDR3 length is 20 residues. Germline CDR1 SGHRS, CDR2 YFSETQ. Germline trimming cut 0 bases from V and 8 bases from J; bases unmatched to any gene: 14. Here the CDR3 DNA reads TGCGCCAGCAGCTTGGCTACCCGGGGACTAGCGGGAGGGCCCTCCCATGAGCAGTTCTTC. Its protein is CASSLATRGLAGGPSHEQFF.

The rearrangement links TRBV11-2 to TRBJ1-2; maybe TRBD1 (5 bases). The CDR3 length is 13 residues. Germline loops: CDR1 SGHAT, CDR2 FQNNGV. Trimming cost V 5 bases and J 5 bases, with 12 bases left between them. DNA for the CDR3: TGTGCCAGCAGCCCCCAGGGAGAATATGGCTACACCTTC. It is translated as CASSPQGEYGYTF.

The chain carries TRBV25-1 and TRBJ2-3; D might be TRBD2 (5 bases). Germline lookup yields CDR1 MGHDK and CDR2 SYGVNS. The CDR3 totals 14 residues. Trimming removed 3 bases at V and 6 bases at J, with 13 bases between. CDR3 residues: CASSEAGDMDTQYF. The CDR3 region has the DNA TGTGCCAGCAGTGAGGCCGGGGATATGGATACGCAGTATTTT.

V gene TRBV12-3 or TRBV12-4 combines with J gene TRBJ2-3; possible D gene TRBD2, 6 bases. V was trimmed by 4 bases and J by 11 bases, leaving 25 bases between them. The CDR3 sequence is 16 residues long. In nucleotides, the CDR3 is TGTGCCAGCAGTTCGGGCGGGACTCTGACTCATTCTGGGCAGTATTTT. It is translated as CASSSGGTLTHSGQYF.